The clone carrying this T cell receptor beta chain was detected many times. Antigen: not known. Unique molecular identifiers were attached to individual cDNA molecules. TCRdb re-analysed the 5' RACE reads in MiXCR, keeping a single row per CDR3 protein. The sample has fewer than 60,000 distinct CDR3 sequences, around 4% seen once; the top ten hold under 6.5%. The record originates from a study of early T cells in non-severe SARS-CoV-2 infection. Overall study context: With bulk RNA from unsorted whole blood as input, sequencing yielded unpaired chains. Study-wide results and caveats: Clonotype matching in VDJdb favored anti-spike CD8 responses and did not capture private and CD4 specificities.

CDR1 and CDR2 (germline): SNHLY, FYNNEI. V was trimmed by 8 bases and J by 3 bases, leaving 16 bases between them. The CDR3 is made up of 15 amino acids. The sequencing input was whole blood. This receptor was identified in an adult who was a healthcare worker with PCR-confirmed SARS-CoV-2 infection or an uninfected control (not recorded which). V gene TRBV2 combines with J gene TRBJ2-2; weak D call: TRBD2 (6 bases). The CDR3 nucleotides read TGTGCCAGCTTAATCGGGAGCCCCGACACCGGGGAGCTGTTTTTT. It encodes CASLIGSPDTGELFF.